The rows below give T cell receptor beta chains drawn from one sample of a study of early T cells in non-severe SARS-CoV-2 infection. TCRdb reprocessed the 5' RACE reads via MiXCR and lists one record per CDR3 protein. This sample yields about 58,000 distinct CDR3 sequences, of which 9.5% to 15% are seen a single time; more than 3.5% belongs to the top ten. Material: whole blood. The source of these receptors is an adult who was a healthcare worker with PCR-confirmed SARS-CoV-2 infection or an uninfected control (not recorded which). The conserved cysteine and the conserved F or W are not part of the CDR3 here. Where a row states a size, it is once, few, many or the class of an expanded clone; other rows omit it.

many,TRBV6-1,TRBJ2-2,ASSEARGANTGELF
-,TRBV7-3,TRBJ2-3,ASSSGLASTDTQY
few,TRBV20-1,TRBJ2-3,SAIGWGATDTQY
many,TRBV14,TRBJ2-3,ASSQGTIRADTQY
many,TRBV12-3/TRBV12-4,TRBJ1-3,ASTGEPGNTIY
many,TRBV28,TRBJ2-1,ASSLGPAYNEQF
-,TRBV9,TRBJ2-1,ASSVLPGQGFEQF
-,TRBV15,TRBJ2-1,ATSKTVSSGGSSYNEQF
-,TRBV29-1,TRBJ2-5,SVDSSGSHETQY
once,TRBV19,TRBJ2-2,ASSLSGRSGRTRELF
-,TRBV20-1,TRBJ2-5,SASPTRRETQY
few,TRBV2,TRBJ2-5,ASRAGLAGETQY
once,TRBV29-1,TRBJ2-3,SVDGRSTDTQY
few,TRBV27,TRBJ2-3,ASSLRGSDTQY
many,TRBV28,TRBJ2-5,ASRQGHQETQY
few,TRBV2,TRBJ1-2,ASRSSRGGYT
-,TRBV3-1,TRBJ2-7,ASSQRDGEQY
few,TRBV7-2,TRBJ1-1,ASSFLMNTEAF
many,TRBV7-9,TRBJ1-1,ARGNTEAF
-,TRBV28,TRBJ2-3,ASSPVGGGYTDTQY
-,TRBV7-6,TRBJ2-3,ASSQLLAGVADTQY
few,TRBV6-1,TRBJ1-1,ASSEARKGLSTEAF
-,TRBV6-5,TRBJ2-3,ASSPHRTDTQY
few,TRBV27,TRBJ2-7,ASSYARGSEQY
many,TRBV6-1,TRBJ2-6,ASKSLYSGANVLT
few,TRBV5-1,TRBJ2-3,ASRTSGSGDTQY
few,TRBV5-1,TRBJ2-6,ASSSGPGANVLT
few,TRBV24-1,TRBJ1-5,ATSDGSHQPQH
-,TRBV18,TRBJ2-1,ASSPGGSWRNEQF
-,TRBV7-9,TRBJ2-1,ASSLQGDEQF
few,TRBV30,TRBJ2-7,AWRRGGAYEQY
-,TRBV7-2,TRBJ2-1,ASRHRYNEQF
many,TRBV7-2,TRBJ2-1,ASSSDEREQF
-,TRBV9,TRBJ1-3,ASSASRSGNTIY
many,TRBV5-6,TRBJ2-2,ASSFGHYGGELF
few,TRBV18,TRBJ2-5,ASSPAGTRETQY
many,TRBV20-1,TRBJ1-6,SARGGNSPLH
-,TRBV29-1,TRBJ2-7,SVTPTSGKPYEQY
few,TRBV20-1,TRBJ2-1,SARVRLADLPHEQF
-,TRBV19,TRBJ2-5,ASSWRAGVETQY
many,TRBV28,TRBJ2-5,ASSYGGVSQETQY
few,TRBV19,TRBJ2-4,ASLSGRDIQY
-,TRBV7-6,TRBJ2-1,ASSQSSGFYNEQF
many,TRBV11-2,TRBJ2-3,ASSRQTSGLTDTQY
-,TRBV20-1,TRBJ1-2,SASDREGFNYGYT
-,TRBV20-1,TRBJ2-1,SASLAGGLNEQF
-,TRBV7-2,TRBJ2-5,ASSLESGSSETQY
-,TRBV20-1,TRBJ2-7,SASTTRLSSYEQY
-,TRBV29-1,TRBJ2-2,SVPSGTGELF
many,TRBV30,TRBJ2-2,ALRRQGTGELF
-,TRBV27,TRBJ2-7,ASSFLAVDSYEQY
many,TRBV25-1,TRBJ2-5,ASSPGGGQQETQY
few,TRBV20-1,TRBJ2-1,SAREGTGTWIYNEQF
few,TRBV24-1,TRBJ2-1,ATSDLLGEQF
many,TRBV28,TRBJ2-4,ASTRGRELAKNIQY
few,TRBV28,TRBJ2-1,ASSPPGTNEQF
-,TRBV5-1,TRBJ2-1,ASSLAAQGRPNEQF
many,TRBV15,TRBJ1-1,ATSARDKEAF
-,TRBV28,TRBJ2-7,ASSSSGTAYEQY
few,TRBV20-1,TRBJ2-6,SARPGVGANVLT